This T cell receptor (beta chain) is drawn from a study of blood T cells in healthy people across ages. Regarding the study as a whole: It was the long-lived donors that had more naive CD4+ cells and higher diversity than aged donors.

The use of a sample-barcoded 5' primer and a J-beta primer mix characterized a second PCR of roughly 7 to 11 cycles. Every individual sample yielded 2.5 million or more paired-end reads (each containing CDR3). TCRdb re-derived calls from the 5' RACE reads in MiXCR, one entry per CDR3 protein. This table has hundreds of thousands of distinct CDR3 sequences, 20% to 30% appearing once. This clonotype turned up a few times. The antigen remains undetermined. Healthy Caucasian individuals from Russia aged about 6 to 90 served as donors. The CDR3 runs to 13 residues. Germline CDR1 MNHEY, CDR2 SVGAGI. V was pared by 3 bases and J by 4 bases, with 8 bases between. The same data also contributed to another study, on T cells of mothers and their children.

The receptor was derived from a boy aged 5-17 years in good health. V is TRBV6-5 and J is TRBJ2-3; no definite D call. The sequenced sample consisted of blood. The CDR3 nucleotides are TGTGCCAGCAGTTATGGACGCCCAGATACGCAGTATTTT. It codes for CASSYGRPDTQYF.